The 20 T cell receptor beta chains in this list originate from one sample, sequenced in a study of Tregs in tolerant kidney transplant recipients. Profiled with immunoSEQ multiplex PCR; TCRdb holds only in-frame clones, not every one. The sample has about 94,000 clones; under 95% are singletons. The input for sequencing was CD4+ T cells from blood, taken before the transplant. These receptors came from a human donor who received a combined kidney and bone marrow transplant.

The V gene is TRBV6-1, the J gene TRBJ1-1; D ambiguous. CDR3 length equals 14 residues. Looked up from germline, CDR1 is MNHNS and CDR2 is SASEGT. Trimming stripped 8 bases from V and 1 base from J, with 14 bases between. The CDR3 nucleotides read TGTGCCAGCGGCTTTCAGAGGAGGAACACTGAAGCTTTCTTT. It is translated as CASGFQRRNTEAFF.

V usage is TRBV9 and J usage is TRBJ2-5; 8 bases fit TRBD2. CDR3 length: 15 amino acids. J lost 3 bases, V lost 4 bases, and 8 bases had no gene match. Germline CDR1 reads SGDLS; CDR2 reads YYNGEE. The CDR3 reads CASSINGLAEETQYF. The DNA of the CDR3 is TGTGCCAGCAGCATAAATGGACTAGCAGAAGAGACCCAGTACTTC.

The chain joins TRBV5-4 to TRBJ2-1; 12 bases agree with TRBD2. The germline gives CDR1 SGHNT, CDR2 YYREEE (reference sequence). With V trimmed by 4 bases and J by 0 bases, 8 bases remained unmatched. This CDR3 has 18 residues. CDR3 in amino acids: CASSALAGGLSSYNEQFF. As DNA, the CDR3 is TGTGCCAGCAGCGCACTAGCGGGGGGACTCAGCTCCTACAATGAGCAGTTCTTC.

V is TRBV11-2 and J is TRBJ2-2; 7 bases are shared with TRBD1. The V segment lost 3 bases and the J segment 1 base; nucleotides outside the gene matches: 8. Germline assignment: CDR1 SGHAT and CDR2 FQNNGV. The CDR3 sequence is 17 residues long. The CDR3 DNA follows: TGTGCCAGCAGCTTTAGAGGGGGCCCAAAGAACACCGGGGAGCTGTTTTTT. The encoded protein is CASSFRGGPKNTGELFF.

The V call is TRBV7-7, the J call TRBJ2-3; maybe TRBD1 (6 bases). Germline lookup yields CDR1 SSHAT and CDR2 FNYEAQ (reference sequence). Trimming took 5 bases from V and 3 from J, leaving 9 bases between them. There are 13 residues in the CDR3. The CDR3 bases are TGTGCCAGCAGCCTCGGACAGACAGATACGCAGTATTTT. Encoded protein: CASSLGQTDTQYF.

A single count supports this clone. This chain joins TRBV30 and TRBJ1-2; 9 positions match TRBD1. The V gene's germline CDR1 is GTSNPN and CDR2 SVGIG (reference sequence). The CDR3 has 16 amino acids. V lost 2 bases and J lost 6; bases outside the gene matches: 13. The DNA of the CDR3 is TGTGCCTGGAGTCCGCCCACAGGGGGCCTATGGGATGGCTACACCTTC. Residues: CAWSPPTGGLWDGYTF.

This chain links TRBV4-2 with TRBJ1-1, with D unclear. Germline assignment: CDR1 LGHNA and CDR2 YNFKEQ. Trimming removed 0 bases from V and 3 bases from J, with 11 bases in between. The CDR3 totals 15 residues. The CDR3 region is CASSQDGLSYTEAFF. For the CDR3, the DNA is TGTGCCAGCAGCCAAGATGGTCTATCGTACACTGAAGCTTTCTTT.

The V and J genes are TRBV11-1 and TRBJ1-4; a weak D match, TRBD1 (6 bases). CDR1 is SGHAT and CDR2 is FQDESV in the germline V gene (reference sequence). The V and J ends lost 4 bases and 4 bases respectively, with 13 bases between them. The CDR3 sequence is 15 residues long. DNA for the CDR3: TGTGCCAGCAGCTACGAACAGGGTTTTAATGAAAAACTGTTTTTT. Its protein product is CASSYEQGFNEKLFF.

J is TRBJ2-6 and V is TRBV6-4; D remains ambiguous. The germline V gene has CDR1 MRHNA and CDR2 SNTAGT. This CDR3 comprises 14 residues. Deletions cut 4 bases from V and 1 base from J, with 5 bases between. The CDR3 DNA sequence: TGTGCCAGCAGTGTCGTGTCTGGGGCCAACGTCCTGACTTTC. Translation: CASSVVSGANVLTF.

V is TRBV18 and J is TRBJ1-3; 7 bases agree with TRBD1. Per the germline V gene, CDR1 is KGHSH and CDR2 is LQKENI. Germline trimming cut 5 bases from V and 4 bases from J; bases unmatched to any gene: 11. The CDR3 loop spans 16 amino acids. The CDR3 loop reads CASSTGQARWGNTIYF. The CDR3 DNA reads as TGTGCCAGCTCAACCGGACAGGCGCGTTGGGGAAACACCATATATTTT.

The rearrangement uses TRBV4-2 and TRBJ2-3, with 7 positions matching TRBD2. The CDR3 sequence is 21 residues long. Germline lookup yields CDR1 LGHNA and CDR2 YNFKEQ. The junction had 21 bases not matched to a gene; V was cut back by 3 bases and J by 0 bases. CDR3 amino acids: CASSHDTGGFASRTSTDTQYF. Here the CDR3 DNA reads TGTGCCAGCAGCCATGACACCGGGGGGTTTGCCAGCCGGACTAGCACAGATACGCAGTATTTT.

This clone was picked up one time. The V and J genes are TRBV7-9 and TRBJ2-1, with 8 bases aligning to TRBD2. This CDR3 is built from 14 residues. Per the germline V gene, CDR1 is SEHNR and CDR2 is FQNEAQ (reference sequence). With 1 base clipped from V and 12 bases from J, the junction kept 8 bases outside the gene matches. The CDR3 sequence is CASSLVLAGNRQFF. Here the CDR3 DNA reads TGTGCCAGCAGCTTAGTCCTAGCGGGCAATAGGCAGTTCTTC.

J is TRBJ2-7 and V is TRBV6-6; tentatively, D is TRBD2 (5 bases). The V end lost 5 bases, the J end lost 7 bases, and 15 bases lay between the germline ends. CDR3 length: 13 amino acids. Germline V CDR1 and CDR2: MNHNY, SVGAGI (reference sequence). The CDR3 nucleotides read TGTGCCAGCAGTGCCCCGGGCCGAGGGGAGCAGTACTTC. Encoded protein: CASSAPGRGEQYF.

This clone was observed once. V and J are TRBV11-3 and TRBJ2-1; a possible D gene is TRBD1 (6 bases). This CDR3 region has 15 residues. Trimming removed 1 base from V and 3 bases from J, with 10 bases in between. Germline V gene sequence: CDR1 SGHNT, CDR2 YENEEA. The CDR3 here is CASSLVGQNYNEQFF. CDR3 coding DNA: TGTGCCAGCAGCTTAGTAGGACAGAACTACAATGAGCAGTTCTTC.

The J gene is TRBJ1-2, the V gene TRBV19; possible D gene TRBD1, 5 bases. The CDR3 covers 11 residues. Germline CDR1 and CDR2: LNHDA and SQIVND (reference sequence). V was clipped by 9 bases and J by 8 bases, with 13 bases between them. As DNA, the CDR3 is TGTGCCAGCGACAGTGTGCGGGGCTACACCTTC. Translated, it gives CASDSVRGYTF.

The table lists this clone with a count of one. The J gene is TRBJ2-1, the V gene TRBV5-4, with TRBD1 identical over 10 bases. This CDR3 has 15 amino acids. J was trimmed by 10 bases and V by 0 bases; bases with no gene match: 7. Germline CDR1 and CDR2: SGHNT and YYREEE (reference sequence). In nucleotides, the CDR3 is TGTGCCAGCAGCTTGGGGACAGGGGGGGCTAGGGAGCAGTTCTTC. Translating it yields CASSLGTGGAREQFF.

This chain joins TRBV7-2 and TRBJ2-1; TRBD2 matches 8 bases. Germline trimming cut 5 bases from V and 0 bases from J; bases unmatched to any gene: 3. Germline V gene data show CDR1 as SGHTA and CDR2 as FQGNSA. This CDR3 comprises 15 residues. The CDR3 coding sequence is TGTGCCAGCAGCGAGACTAGCGACTCCTACAATGAGCAGTTCTTC. It yields the protein CASSETSDSYNEQFF.

V and J are TRBV7-2 and TRBJ2-7; 9 bases map to TRBD1. After removal of 7 bases from V and 0 bases from J, the junction contained 4 bases not matched to a gene. The CDR3 length is 14 residues. Germline CDR1 is SGHTA and CDR2 is FQGNSA. The CDR3 bases are TGTGCCAGCACCCGACAGGGGGGCTCCTACGAGCAGTACTTC. It codes for CASTRQGGSYEQYF. The variable domain in full, with the rest retrieved from reference TRBV7-2 and TRBJ2-7, is GAGVSQSPSNKVTEKGKDVELRCDPISGHTALYWYRQSLGQGLEFLIYFQGNSAPDKSGLPSDRFSAERTGGSVSTLTIQRTQQEDSAVYLCASTRQGGSYEQYFGPGTRLTVT.

The chain links TRBV9 to TRBJ1-2; D gene uncertain. The CDR3 is 16 amino acids. Germline V gene data show CDR1 as SGDLS and CDR2 as YYNGEE. With 4 bases removed from V and 4 bases from J, the gap between germline ends came to 20 bases. As DNA, the CDR3 is TGTGCCAGCAGCATCGGAAGTGGGAGGACGGGCTATGGCTACACCTTC. The encoded protein is CASSIGSGRTGYGYTF.

The rearrangement joins TRBV5-1 to TRBJ1-1; 7 positions agree with TRBD1. The CDR3 consists of 15 residues. The germline gives CDR1 SGHRS, CDR2 YFSETQ. The V and J ends lost 2 bases and 4 bases, in that order; junction bases with no gene match: 8. The CDR3 sequence: CASSFQGEVGTEAFF. CDR3 bases: TGCGCCAGCAGCTTTCAGGGGGAGGTGGGCACTGAAGCTTTCTTT.